Each of the 21 T cell receptor beta chains below was sequenced from the same sample in a study of T cells in Graves' hyperthyroidism and ophthalmopathy (dated by TCRdb to about 2019). Library creation used multiplex PCR. Instrument on record: Illumina HiSeq 2000. Amplification of TCR beta CDR3 regions was carried out from RNA transcripts. For the first round of RT-PCR on the TCR CDR3, the HTBI primer set was used together with the Qiagen OneStep RT-PCR kit. TCRdb reran the public reads through fastp at Q25 and MiXCR, keeping productive beta chains. Merged by CDR3 protein, the rows form single entries marked with the most common genes and DNA. The sample includes 640,000 or so distinct CDR3 sequences, with roughly 14% observed a single time. Around 4% of the sample is held by the ten biggest clonotypes. The material sequenced was blood. All receptors derive from a woman between 40 and 55 years old with Graves' ophthalmopathy.

This clonotype was recorded many times. The J gene is TRBJ2-7, the V gene TRBV20-1; 10 bases are shared with TRBD1. The CDR3 consists of 13 residues. Germline V gene data show CDR1 as DFQATT and CDR2 as SNEGSKA (reference sequence). The V gene end was trimmed by 6 bases and the J gene end by 5 bases; junction bases not matched to a gene: 7. CDR3 region: CSAAAGTGDEQYF. The DNA of the CDR3 is TGCAGTGCCGCTGCCGGGACAGGGGACGAGCAGTACTTC.

This clonotype was counted many times. This chain connects TRBV12-3 or TRBV12-4 to TRBJ2-5; TRBD1 agrees at 11 bases. This CDR3 is built from 13 residues. With V trimmed by 10 bases and J by 4 bases, 5 bases remained unmatched. CDR3 sequence: CATGQGARETQYF. The DNA for the CDR3 is TGTGCCACCGGACAGGGGGCAAGAGAGACCCAGTACTTC.

In this sample, this clonotype turned up many times. J is TRBJ1-2 and V is TRBV20-1; the match to TRBD1 covers 12 bases. This CDR3 comprises 13 residues. The V gene end was trimmed by 5 bases and the J gene end by 4 bases; junction bases not matched to a gene: 2. The germline V gene encodes CDR1 DFQATT and CDR2 SNEGSKA (reference sequence). The CDR3 sequence: CSAGTGGGYGYTF. The CDR3 nucleotides read TGCAGTGCTGGGACAGGGGGCGGCTATGGCTACACCTTC.

This clonotype was picked up many times. The CDR3 here is CAIRENTGELFF. CDR3 sequence (DNA): TGTGCCATCAGGGAAAACACCGGGGAGCTGTTTTTT. V is TRBV10-3 and J is TRBJ2-2; D gene unclear. This CDR3 has 12 residues. Trimming removed 6 bases from V and 2 bases from J, with 4 bases in between. Germline CDR1 and CDR2: ENHRY and SYGVKD.

This clonotype was found many times. The V gene is TRBV28, the J gene TRBJ1-1, with D hard to call. This CDR3 has 15 residues. Germline CDR1 and CDR2: MDHEN and SYDVKM. V lost 3 bases and J 0 bases, leaving 11 bases between the germline ends. The CDR3 DNA reads TGTGCCAGCAGTTTCACAGTAATTTTGAACACTGAAGCTTTCTTT. Residues: CASSFTVILNTEAFF.

The table lists this clonotype with many counts. This sequence joins TRBV27 and TRBJ2-7; D may match TRBD1 or TRBD2 (6 bases each). The CDR3 covers 13 residues. The V gene's germline CDR1 is MNHEY and CDR2 SMNVEV (reference sequence). Trimming stripped 6 bases from V and 7 bases from J, with 16 bases between. CDR3 coding DNA: TGTGCCAGCAGGGAGGGGGGAACTTGGGAGCAGTACTTC. Amino acid sequence: CASREGGTWEQYF.

This clonotype was observed many times. The CDR3 DNA sequence: TGCAGCGACCACAGGGCAGGGACCCAGTACTTC. Amino acid sequence: CSDHRAGTQYF. The V call is TRBV29-1, the J call TRBJ2-5; weak D call: TRBD1 (6 bases). Germline-derived CDR1 and CDR2 are SQVTM and ANQGSEA. With 7 bases removed from V and 7 bases from J, the gap between germline ends came to 13 bases. The CDR3 length is 11 residues.

This clonotype was counted at least ten times. The chain couples TRBV28 to TRBJ2-5; D remains unclear. The CDR3 spans 12 residues. Germline V lookup: CDR1 MDHEN, CDR2 SYDVKM. The V end was cut by 4 bases, the J end by 4 bases, with 7 bases between. The CDR3 sequence: CASSSPGETQYF. CDR3 nucleotides: TGTGCCAGCAGTTCCCCTGGAGAGACCCAGTACTTC.

In DNA, the CDR3 is TGTGCCAGCAGCCAAGGACGGCAGACCTACGAGCAGTACTTC. Translation gives CASSQGRQTYEQYF. The rearrangement uses TRBV5-5 and TRBJ2-7; no reliable D call. This CDR3 has 14 amino acids. V was cut by 4 bases and J by 2 bases, with 13 bases left in between. Looked up from germline, CDR1 is SGHKS and CDR2 is YYEKEE (reference sequence).

The sample holds many counts of this clonotype. The chain is built from TRBV5-1 and TRBJ2-7; 7 nucleotides align to TRBD2. CDR3 length equals 14 residues. The trim removed 2 bases at V and 6 bases at J, leaving 8 bases unmatched. Germline lookup yields CDR1 SGHRS and CDR2 YFSETQ. Here the CDR3 reads CASSLLAGEGEQYF. Here the CDR3 DNA reads TGCGCCAGCAGCTTACTGGCGGGAGAAGGCGAGCAGTACTTC.

This clonotype was detected many times. The genes are TRBV27 and TRBJ1-1; D gene unclear. The CDR3 consists of 14 residues. The V gene's germline CDR1 is MNHEY and CDR2 SMNVEV (reference sequence). V was pared by 5 bases and J by 0 bases, with 10 bases between. CDR3 sequence: CASSPGPLNTEAFF. The CDR3 nucleotides are TGTGCCAGCAGTCCCGGACCCCTGAACACTGAAGCTTTCTTT.

This chain joins TRBV6-1 and TRBJ1-5; D unresolved. The CDR3 length is 14 residues. In germline, CDR1 is MNHNS, CDR2 SASEGT. V was pared by 6 bases and J by 4 bases, with 13 bases between. The CDR3 region has the DNA TGTGCCAGCAGCCCTTTGGGCCATAATCAGCCCCAGCATTTT. Encoded protein: CASSPLGHNQPQHF.

This clonotype was observed at least ten times. The V call is TRBV20-1, the J call TRBJ1-2, with TRBD1 matching over 10 bases. The V gene end was trimmed by 3 bases and the J gene end by 8 bases; junction bases not matched to a gene: 3. The CDR3 consists of 12 residues. Per germline, CDR1 DFQATT and CDR2 SNEGSKA (reference sequence). Here the CDR3 reads CSARGTGAGYTF. CDR3 in DNA: TGCAGTGCTAGGGGGACAGGGGCGGGCTACACCTTC.

The chain uses TRBV20-1 and TRBJ2-5; 8 nucleotides align to TRBD2. CDR3 length equals 14 residues. Germline trimming cut 6 bases from V and 4 bases from J; bases unmatched to any gene: 10. Per germline, CDR1 DFQATT and CDR2 SNEGSKA (reference sequence). The CDR3 bases are TGCAGTGCCCTGACGGGGGGGAGTCGAGAGACCCAGTACTTC. Translating gives CSALTGGSRETQYF.

This clonotype was observed a few times. The chain is built from TRBV7-2 and TRBJ2-7, with TRBD1 matching over 7 bases. Unmatched junction bases numbered 9, after V lost 5 bases and J lost 2 bases. Germline V gene data show CDR1 as SGHTA and CDR2 as FQGNSA. CDR3 length: 15 amino acids. The CDR3 DNA follows: TGTGCCAGCAGCCATCCCCGACAGGGCGCCTACGAGCAGTACTTC. Translated: CASSHPRQGAYEQYF.

The chain has TRBV6-1 and TRBJ2-7; maybe TRBD2 (6 bases). Trimming took 4 bases from V and 5 from J, leaving 12 bases between them. Looked up from germline, CDR1 is MNHNS and CDR2 is SASEGT. This CDR3 is built from 13 residues. The CDR3 DNA sequence: TGTGCCAGCAGTGGGGAGGTTTCCAACGAGCAGTACTTC. As protein: CASSGEVSNEQYF.

This clonotype was recorded at least ten times. The J gene is TRBJ2-7, the V gene TRBV6-5; 9 nucleotides line up with TRBD1. The CDR3 spans 15 residues. The V and J ends lost 2 bases and 4 bases, in that order; junction bases with no gene match: 6. Germline lookup yields CDR1 MNHEY and CDR2 SVGAGI. CDR3 loop: CASSYADRGGYEQYF. The CDR3 DNA sequence: TGTGCCAGCAGTTACGCGGACAGGGGCGGATACGAGCAGTACTTC.

This clonotype was counted only a few times. The V call is TRBV6-5, the J call TRBJ2-7; D gene ambiguous. The CDR3 covers 16 residues. Germline loops: CDR1 MNHEY, CDR2 SVGAGI. Between the trimmed V and J ends, which lost 4 bases and 3 bases, there was a span of 19 bases. The CDR3 sequence: CASSLVGRSRNYEQYF. CDR3 coding DNA: TGTGCCAGCAGTTTAGTGGGCCGGTCCCGAAACTACGAGCAGTACTTC.

Many counts were recorded for this clonotype. V gene TRBV27 combines with J gene TRBJ2-7; D gene uncertain. The CDR3 totals 14 residues. The V gene lost 6 bases and the J gene lost 0 bases, with 12 bases spanning the gap. The germline V gene has CDR1 MNHEY and CDR2 SMNVEV (reference sequence). This chain's CDR3 is CASSSLKNSYEQYF. CDR3 DNA: TGTGCCAGCAGCTCCCTTAAAAACTCCTACGAGCAGTACTTC.

The sample holds many counts of this clonotype. J is TRBJ2-1 and V is TRBV5-1; a weak D match, TRBD2 (6 bases). This CDR3 comprises 15 residues. Trimming cost V 0 bases and J 1 base, with 8 bases left between them. The germline V gene has CDR1 SGHRS and CDR2 YFSETQ. This CDR3 is CASSLAGVSYNEQFF. CDR3 nucleotide sequence: TGCGCCAGCAGCTTGGCGGGAGTATCCTACAATGAGCAGTTCTTC.

This clonotype showed up many times. This chain uses TRBV2 with TRBJ2-7, with D tentatively TRBD1 or TRBD2 (5 bases each). Germline loops: CDR1 SNHLY, CDR2 FYNNEI. Trimming left V 2 bases short and J 7 bases short, with 15 bases between. The CDR3 is 14 amino acids. The DNA for the CDR3 is TGTGCCAGCAGTGAAAGAGGGGTTCGAGGGGAGCAGTACTTC. Translating gives CASSERGVRGEQYF.